The 8 T cell receptor beta chains in this list originate from one sample, sequenced in a study of identical twins' blood T cells. TCRdb reprocessed the 5' RACE reads with MiXCR, giving one entry per CDR3 protein. The sample includes 300,000 to 450,000 distinct CDR3 sequences, roughly 30% of them seen just once. The sequenced sample consisted of PBMCs. Source of these receptors: a woman aged 18-55 years in good health.

The CDR3 protein is CASSHVDDEQFF. As DNA, the CDR3 is TGCGCCAGCAGCCACGTAGACGATGAGCAGTTCTTC. The chain recombines TRBV5-1 with TRBJ2-1; no reliable D call. Germline V lookup: CDR1 SGHRS, CDR2 YFSETQ. V shed 4 bases and J shed 8 bases, with 10 bases lying between them. The CDR3 sequence is 12 residues long.

Many counts were recorded for this clonotype. The V call is TRBV7-9, the J call TRBJ1-1; D call uncertain. Trimming took off 3 bases at V and 3 bases at J, with 14 bases between the two ends. Looked up from germline, CDR1 is SEHNR and CDR2 is FQNEAQ (reference sequence). The CDR3 is 15 amino acids. The CDR3 DNA reads TGTGCCAGCAGCTTCGGTGGGGTGCGGGACACTGAAGCTTTCTTT. It yields the protein CASSFGGVRDTEAFF.

CDR3 bases: TGTGCCAGCAACACCGGACGTGCCCCTCACATATATTTT. It yields the protein CASNTGRAPHIYF. This chain joins TRBV7-9 and TRBJ1-3; D gene uncertain. The CDR3 covers 13 residues. Trimming took off 7 bases at V and 12 bases at J, with 19 bases between the two ends. The germline V gene encodes CDR1 SEHNR and CDR2 FQNEAQ (reference sequence).

This chain uses TRBV11-3 with TRBJ1-1, with D perhaps matching TRBD1 (5 bases). Between the trimmed V and J ends, which lost 5 bases and 5 bases, there was a span of 15 bases. Looked up from germline, CDR1 is SGHNT and CDR2 is YENEEA. This CDR3 spans 14 amino acids. The CDR3 spells CASSMDIWGTEAFF. The CDR3 region has the DNA TGTGCCAGCAGCATGGACATCTGGGGAACTGAAGCTTTCTTT.

The chain employs TRBV4-2 and TRBJ1-5, with D unclear. Trimming removed 0 bases from V and 2 bases from J, with 8 bases in between. This CDR3 region has 15 residues. Germline values: CDR1 LGHNA, CDR2 YNFKEQ. The CDR3 here is CASSQELVGNQPQHF. CDR3 DNA: TGTGCCAGCAGCCAAGAGCTGGTGGGCAATCAGCCCCAGCATTTT.

This clonotype has at least ten counts. This CDR3 is CASSSQGYEAFF. The DNA of the CDR3 is TGTGCCAGCAGCTCCCAGGGCTACGAAGCTTTCTTT. The chain carries TRBV7-9 and TRBJ1-1; a weak D match, TRBD1 (5 bases). Germline CDR1 SEHNR, CDR2 FQNEAQ (reference sequence). The ends were cut back, 4 bases at V and 8 bases at J, with 11 bases in the middle. The CDR3 sequence is 12 residues long.

This clonotype was seen only a few times. The gene calls are TRBV12-5 and TRBJ1-2; D call uncertain. This CDR3 spans 12 amino acids. V gave up 4 bases and J gave up 11 bases, with 14 bases separating them. Germline-derived CDR1 and CDR2 are LGHNT and FRNRAP. The CDR3 here is CASGWAGRNYTF. In DNA, the CDR3 is TGTGCTAGTGGTTGGGCCGGACGGAATTACACCTTC.

This chain's CDR3 is CASSLTATRSNIQYF. The CDR3 DNA is TGTGCCAGCAGCTTAACGGCCACGCGGTCTAACATTCAGTACTTC. The chain recombines TRBV7-9 with TRBJ2-4, with D uncertain. Deletions cut 2 bases from V and 7 bases from J, with 15 bases between. Germline CDR1 and CDR2: SEHNR and FQNEAQ (reference sequence). The CDR3 spans 15 residues.